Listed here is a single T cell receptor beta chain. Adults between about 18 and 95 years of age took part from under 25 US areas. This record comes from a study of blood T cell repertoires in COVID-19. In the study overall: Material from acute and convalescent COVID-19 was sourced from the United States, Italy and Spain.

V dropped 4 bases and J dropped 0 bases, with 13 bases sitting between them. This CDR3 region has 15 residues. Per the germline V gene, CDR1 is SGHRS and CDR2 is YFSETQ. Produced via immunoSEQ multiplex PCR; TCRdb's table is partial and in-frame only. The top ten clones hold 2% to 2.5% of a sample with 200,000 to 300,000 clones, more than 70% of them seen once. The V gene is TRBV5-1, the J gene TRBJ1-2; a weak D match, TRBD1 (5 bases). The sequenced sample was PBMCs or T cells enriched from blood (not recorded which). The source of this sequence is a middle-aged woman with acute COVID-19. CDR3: CASSPGGVANYGYTF. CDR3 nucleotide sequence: TGCGCCAGCAGCCCCGGGGGGGTCGCTAACTATGGCTACACCTTC.